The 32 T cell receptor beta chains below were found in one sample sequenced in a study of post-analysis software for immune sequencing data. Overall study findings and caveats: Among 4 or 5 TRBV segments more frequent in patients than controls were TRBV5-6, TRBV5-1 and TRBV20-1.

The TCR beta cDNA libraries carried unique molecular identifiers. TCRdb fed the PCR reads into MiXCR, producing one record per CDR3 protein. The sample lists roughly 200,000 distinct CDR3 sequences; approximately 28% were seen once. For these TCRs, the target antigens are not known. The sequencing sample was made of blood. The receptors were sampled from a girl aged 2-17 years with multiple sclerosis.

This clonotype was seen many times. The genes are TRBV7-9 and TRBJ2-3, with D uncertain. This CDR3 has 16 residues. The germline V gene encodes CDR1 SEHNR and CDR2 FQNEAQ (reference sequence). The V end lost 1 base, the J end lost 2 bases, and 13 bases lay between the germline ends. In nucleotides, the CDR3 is TGTGCCAGCAGCTTAGGGCCCAGAAGTAACACAGATACGCAGTATTTT. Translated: CASSLGPRSNTDTQYF.

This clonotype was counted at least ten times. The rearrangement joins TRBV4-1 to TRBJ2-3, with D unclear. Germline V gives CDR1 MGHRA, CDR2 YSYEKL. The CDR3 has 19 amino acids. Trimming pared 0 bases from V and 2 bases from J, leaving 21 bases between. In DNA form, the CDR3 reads TGCGCCAGCAGCCAAGATGTAGCAGACCGCCTGTACAACACAGATACGCAGTATTTT. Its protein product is CASSQDVADRLYNTDTQYF.

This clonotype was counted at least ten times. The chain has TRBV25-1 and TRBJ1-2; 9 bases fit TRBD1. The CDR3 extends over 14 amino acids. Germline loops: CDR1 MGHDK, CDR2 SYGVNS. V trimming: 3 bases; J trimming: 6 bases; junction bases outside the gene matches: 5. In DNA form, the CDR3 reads TGTGCCAGCAGTGATAACAGGGGGCGCGATGGCTACACCTTC. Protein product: CASSDNRGRDGYTF.

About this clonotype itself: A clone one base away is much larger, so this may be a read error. CDR3 DNA sequence: TGTACCAGCAGCCACCCCGGGACAGCCCAAGAGACCCAGTACTTC. As protein: CTSSHPGTAQETQYF. The genes are TRBV3-1 and TRBJ2-5; 7 positions agree with TRBD1. The CDR3 runs 15 residues. Germline V gives CDR1 LGHDT, CDR2 YNNKEL (reference sequence).

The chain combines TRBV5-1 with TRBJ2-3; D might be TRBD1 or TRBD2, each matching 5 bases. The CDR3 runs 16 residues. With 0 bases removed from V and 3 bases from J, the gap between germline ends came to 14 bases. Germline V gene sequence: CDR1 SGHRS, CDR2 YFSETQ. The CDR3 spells CASSLAIRGRTDTQYF. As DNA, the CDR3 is TGCGCCAGCAGCTTGGCTATTCGGGGACGGACAGATACGCAGTATTTT.

CDR3 bases: TGCAGTGCTGTACCTACGGGGGCCGCCTTCTCTGGAGGTTATGGCTACACCTTC. This encodes CSAVPTGAAFSGGYGYTF. The V and J genes are TRBV20-1 and TRBJ1-2, with D possibly being TRBD1 (6 bases). Germline V gives CDR1 DFQATT, CDR2 SNEGSKA (reference sequence). Trimming removed 5 bases from V and 5 bases from J, with 30 bases in between. This CDR3 is built from 18 residues.

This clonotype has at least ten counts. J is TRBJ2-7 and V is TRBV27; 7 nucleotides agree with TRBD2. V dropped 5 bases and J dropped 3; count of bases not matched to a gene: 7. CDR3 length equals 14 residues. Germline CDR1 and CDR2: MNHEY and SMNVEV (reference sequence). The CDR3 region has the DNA TGTGCCAGCAGTCCCCGCGGGGGAGGCTACGAGCAGTACTTC. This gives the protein CASSPRGGGYEQYF.

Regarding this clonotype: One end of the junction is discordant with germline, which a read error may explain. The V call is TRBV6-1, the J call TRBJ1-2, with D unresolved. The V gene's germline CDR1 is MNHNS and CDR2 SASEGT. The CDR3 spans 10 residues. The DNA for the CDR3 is TGTGCCAGTAGTGAATTCAGGTACACCTTC. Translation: CASSEFRYTF.

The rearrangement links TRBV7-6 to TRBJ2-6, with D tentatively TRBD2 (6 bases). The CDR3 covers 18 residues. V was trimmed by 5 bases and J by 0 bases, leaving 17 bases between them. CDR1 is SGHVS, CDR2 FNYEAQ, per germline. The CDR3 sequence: CASSPGGLIPSGANVLTF. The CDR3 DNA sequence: TGTGCCAGCAGCCCTGGAGGGCTTATACCCTCTGGGGCCAACGTCCTGACTTTC. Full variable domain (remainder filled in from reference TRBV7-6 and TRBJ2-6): GAGVSQSPRYKVTKRGQDVALRCDPISGHVSLYWYRQALGQGPEFLTYFNYEAQQDKSGLPNDRFSAERPEGSISTLTIQRTEQRDSAMYRCASSPGGLIPSGANVLTFGAGSRLTVL.

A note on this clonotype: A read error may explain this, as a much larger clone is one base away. The CDR3 reads CASSQDGREQYF. The CDR3 region has the DNA TGTGCCAGCAGCCAAGATGGGCGGGAGCAGTACTTC. The chain combines TRBV3-1 with TRBJ2-5, with 7 bases matching TRBD2. Germline lookup yields CDR1 LGHDT and CDR2 YNNKEL (reference sequence). V dropped 0 bases and J dropped 11; count of bases not matched to a gene: 3. The CDR3 runs 12 residues.

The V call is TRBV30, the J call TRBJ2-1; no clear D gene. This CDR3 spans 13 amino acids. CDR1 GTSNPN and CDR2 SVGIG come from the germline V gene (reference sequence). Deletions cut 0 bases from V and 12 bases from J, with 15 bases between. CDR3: CAWSVNPAPRQFF. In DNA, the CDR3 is TGTGCCTGGAGTGTAAACCCGGCCCCTAGGCAGTTCTTC.

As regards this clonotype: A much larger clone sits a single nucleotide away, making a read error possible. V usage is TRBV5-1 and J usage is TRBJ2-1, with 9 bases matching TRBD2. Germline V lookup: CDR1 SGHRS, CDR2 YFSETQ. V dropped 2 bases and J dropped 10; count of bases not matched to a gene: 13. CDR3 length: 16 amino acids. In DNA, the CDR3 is TGCGCCAGCAGCTTCCAGCGGGAGGTACCTTCCTACGAGCAGTTCTTC. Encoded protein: CASSFQREVPSYEQFF.

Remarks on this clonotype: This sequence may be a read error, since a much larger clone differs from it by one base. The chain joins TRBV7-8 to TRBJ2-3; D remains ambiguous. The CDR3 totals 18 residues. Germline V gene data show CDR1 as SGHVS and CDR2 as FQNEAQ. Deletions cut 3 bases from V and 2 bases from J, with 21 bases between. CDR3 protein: CASSFEAGQAADTDTQYF. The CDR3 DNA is TGTGCCAGCAGCTTCGAAGCCGGGCAGGCAGCTGACACAGATACGCAGTATTTT.

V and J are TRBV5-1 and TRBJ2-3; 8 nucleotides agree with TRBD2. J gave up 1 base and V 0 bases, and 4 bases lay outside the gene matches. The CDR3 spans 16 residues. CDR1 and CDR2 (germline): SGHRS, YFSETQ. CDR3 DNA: TGCGCCAGCAGCTTGGAAGAAGCGGGGGGCACAGATACGCAGTATTTT. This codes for CASSLEEAGGTDTQYF. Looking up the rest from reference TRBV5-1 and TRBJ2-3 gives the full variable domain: KAGVTQTPRYLIKTRGQQVTLSCSPISGHRSVSWYQQTPGQGLQFLFEYFSETQRNKGNFPGRFSGRQFSNSRSEMNVSTLELGDSALYLCASSLEEAGGTDTQYFGPGTRLTVL.

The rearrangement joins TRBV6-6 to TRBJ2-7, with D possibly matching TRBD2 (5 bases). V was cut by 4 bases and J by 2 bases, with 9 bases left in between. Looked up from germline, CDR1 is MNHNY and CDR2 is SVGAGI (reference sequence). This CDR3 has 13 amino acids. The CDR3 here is CASSSSLTYEQYF. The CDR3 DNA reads TGTGCCAGCAGTTCTAGCCTGACCTACGAGCAGTACTTC.

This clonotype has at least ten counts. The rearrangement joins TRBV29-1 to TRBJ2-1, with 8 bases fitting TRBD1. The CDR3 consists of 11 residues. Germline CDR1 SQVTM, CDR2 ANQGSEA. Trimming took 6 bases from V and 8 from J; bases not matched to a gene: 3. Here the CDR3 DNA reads TGCAGCGTGACAGGGGCCCATGAGCAGTTCTTC. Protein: CSVTGAHEQFF.

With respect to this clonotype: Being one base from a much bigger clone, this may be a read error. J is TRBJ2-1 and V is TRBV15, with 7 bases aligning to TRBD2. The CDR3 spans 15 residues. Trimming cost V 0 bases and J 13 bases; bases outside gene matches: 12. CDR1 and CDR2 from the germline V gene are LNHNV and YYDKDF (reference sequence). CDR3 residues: CATSREGGLQETQFF. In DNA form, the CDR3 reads TGTGCCACCAGCAGAGAGGGAGGGCTCCAAGAGACCCAGTTCTTC.

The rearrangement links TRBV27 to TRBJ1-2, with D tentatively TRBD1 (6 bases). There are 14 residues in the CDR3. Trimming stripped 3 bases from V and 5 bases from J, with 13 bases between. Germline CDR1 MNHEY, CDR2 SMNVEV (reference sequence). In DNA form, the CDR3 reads TGTGCCAGCAGTTTCTCTCGGGGGGCTTATGGCTACACCTTC. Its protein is CASSFSRGAYGYTF.

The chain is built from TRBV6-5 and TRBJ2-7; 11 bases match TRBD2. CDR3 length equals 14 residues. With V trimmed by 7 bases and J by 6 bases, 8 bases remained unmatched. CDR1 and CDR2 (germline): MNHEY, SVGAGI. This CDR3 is CASTQLAGEAEQYF. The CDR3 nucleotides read TGTGCCAGCACCCAACTAGCGGGAGAGGCCGAGCAGTACTTC.

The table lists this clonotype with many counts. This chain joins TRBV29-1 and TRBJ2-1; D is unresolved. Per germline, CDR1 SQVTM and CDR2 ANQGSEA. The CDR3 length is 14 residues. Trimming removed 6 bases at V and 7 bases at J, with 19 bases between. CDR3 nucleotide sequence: TGCAGCGTGATACGCCGCTCCCAAACTAATGAGCAGTTCTTC. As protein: CSVIRRSQTNEQFF.

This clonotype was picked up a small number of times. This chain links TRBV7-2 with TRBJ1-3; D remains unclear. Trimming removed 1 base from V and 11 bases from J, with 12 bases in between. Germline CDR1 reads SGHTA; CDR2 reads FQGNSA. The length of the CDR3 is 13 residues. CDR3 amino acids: CASSLEARRPIYF. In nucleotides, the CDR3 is TGTGCCAGCAGCTTAGAGGCCCGGCGACCCATATATTTT.

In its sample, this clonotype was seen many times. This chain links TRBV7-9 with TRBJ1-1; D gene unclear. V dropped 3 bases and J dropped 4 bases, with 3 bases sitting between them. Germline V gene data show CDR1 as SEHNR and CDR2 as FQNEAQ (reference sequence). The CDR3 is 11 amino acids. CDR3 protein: CASSFTTEAFF. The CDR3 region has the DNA TGTGCCAGCAGCTTTACCACTGAAGCTTTCTTT.

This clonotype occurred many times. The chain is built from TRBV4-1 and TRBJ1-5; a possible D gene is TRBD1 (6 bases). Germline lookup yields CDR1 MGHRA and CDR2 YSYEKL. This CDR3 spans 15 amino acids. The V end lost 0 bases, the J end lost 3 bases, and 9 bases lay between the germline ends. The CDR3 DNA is TGCGCCAGCAGCCAAGAGGGACACATCAATCAGCCCCAGCATTTT. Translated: CASSQEGHINQPQHF.

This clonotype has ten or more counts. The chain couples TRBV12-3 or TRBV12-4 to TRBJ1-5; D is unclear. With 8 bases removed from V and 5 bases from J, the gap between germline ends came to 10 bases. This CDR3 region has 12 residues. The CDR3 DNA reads TGTGCCAGCGGGAGGTCCGATCAGCCCCAGCATTTT. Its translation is CASGRSDQPQHF.

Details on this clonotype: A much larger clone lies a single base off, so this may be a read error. As DNA, the CDR3 is TGCAGTGCTGATGACGGGTACGAGCAGTACTTC. It yields the protein CSADDGYEQYF. The gene calls are TRBV20-1 and TRBJ2-7; D gene unclear. Per germline, CDR1 DFQATT and CDR2 SNEGSKA (reference sequence). V lost 5 bases and J lost 4, with 9 bases in between. The CDR3 is 11 residues long.

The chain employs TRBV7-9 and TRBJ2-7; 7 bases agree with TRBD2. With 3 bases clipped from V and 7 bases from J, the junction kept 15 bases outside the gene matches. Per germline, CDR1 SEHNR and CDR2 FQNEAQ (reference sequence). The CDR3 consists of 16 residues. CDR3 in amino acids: CASSFTGWGGGNEQYF. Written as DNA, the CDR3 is TGTGCCAGCAGCTTCACCGGTTGGGGGGGTGGGAATGAGCAGTACTTC.

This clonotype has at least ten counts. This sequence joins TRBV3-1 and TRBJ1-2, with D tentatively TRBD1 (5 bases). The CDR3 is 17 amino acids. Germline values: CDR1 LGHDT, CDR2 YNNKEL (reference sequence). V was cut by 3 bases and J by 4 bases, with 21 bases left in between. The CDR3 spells CASSHRGRPLLPYGYTF. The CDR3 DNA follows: TGTGCCAGCAGCCACCGGGGCCGGCCCCTACTACCCTATGGCTACACCTTC.

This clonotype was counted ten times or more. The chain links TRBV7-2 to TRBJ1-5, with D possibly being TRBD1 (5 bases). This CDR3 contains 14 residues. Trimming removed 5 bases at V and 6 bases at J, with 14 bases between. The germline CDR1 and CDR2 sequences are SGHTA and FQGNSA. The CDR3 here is CASSPGTGGQPQHF. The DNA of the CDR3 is TGTGCCAGCAGCCCCGGGACTGGCGGTCAGCCCCAGCATTTT.

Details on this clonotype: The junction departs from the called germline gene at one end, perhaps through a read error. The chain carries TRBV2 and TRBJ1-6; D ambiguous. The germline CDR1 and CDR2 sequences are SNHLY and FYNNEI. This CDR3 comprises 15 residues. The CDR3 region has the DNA TGTGCCAGCAGAGGAATGAGGCAGTATAATTCACCCCCCCACTTT. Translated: CASRGMRQYNSPPHF.

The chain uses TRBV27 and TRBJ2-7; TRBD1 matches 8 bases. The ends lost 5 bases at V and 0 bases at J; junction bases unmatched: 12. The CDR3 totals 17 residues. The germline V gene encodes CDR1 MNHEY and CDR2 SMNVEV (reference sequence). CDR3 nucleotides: TGTGCCAGCAGTCCCTCCCCCGGGACAGGCACCTCCTACGAGCAGTACTTC. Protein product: CASSPSPGTGTSYEQYF.

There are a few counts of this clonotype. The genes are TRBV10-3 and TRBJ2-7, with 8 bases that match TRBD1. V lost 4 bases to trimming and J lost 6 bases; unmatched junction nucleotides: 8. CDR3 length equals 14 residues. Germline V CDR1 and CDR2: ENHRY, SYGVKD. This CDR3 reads CAISGSDRGLEQYF. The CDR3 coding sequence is TGTGCCATCAGTGGGAGCGACAGGGGACTCGAGCAGTACTTC.

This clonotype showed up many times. In nucleotides, the CDR3 is TGCGCCAGCAGCCTCCCGGACACAGATACGCAGTATTTT. This gives the protein CASSLPDTDTQYF. The chain uses TRBV5-1 and TRBJ2-3, with D unclear. The germline V gene encodes CDR1 SGHRS and CDR2 YFSETQ. The CDR3 totals 13 residues. Deletions cut 4 bases from V and 2 bases from J, with 8 bases between. Complete variable domain (other parts from reference TRBV5-1 and TRBJ2-3): KAGVTQTPRYLIKTRGQQVTLSCSPISGHRSVSWYQQTPGQGLQFLFEYFSETQRNKGNFPGRFSGRQFSNSRSEMNVSTLELGDSALYLCASSLPDTDTQYFGPGTRLTVL.